This is a list of T cell receptor beta chains from one sample in a study of regulatory T cells. Repertoires were generated with immunoSEQ multiplex PCR, while TCRdb's copy carries only in-frame clones and drops some. Found here are tens of thousands of clones, 80% to 95% of them singletons; the top ten hold roughly 4%. The sequenced sample was CD8+ T cells sorted from blood. Receptors originate from a child aged 2-9 years with CD3G deficiency. Both conserved end residues are part of each CDR3.

length	V	J	CDR3
14	TRBV5-1	TRBJ2-3	CASSLEGLGDTQYF
13	TRBV11-3	TRBJ1-2	CASSLVGTYGYTF
12	TRBV30	TRBJ2-2	CASNGAGGELFF
14	TRBV7-9	TRBJ2-7	CASSKSDAPDEQYF
14	TRBV7-9	TRBJ1-3	CASRTDFVGNTIYF
14	TRBV5-1	TRBJ1-1	CASSPGQGYTEAFF
14	TRBV4-1	TRBJ2-2	CASSQSIGGRELFF
15	TRBV6-1	TRBJ2-2	CASRRLAGVIGELFF
14	TRBV4-2	TRBJ2-7	CASSQAAGTYEQYF
13	TRBV7-9	TRBJ2-7	CASSLDHTYEQYF
13	TRBV7-9	TRBJ1-1	CASSQDTNTEAFF
12	TRBV6-6	TRBJ2-2	CASSFGLGELFF
13	TRBV19	TRBJ2-5	CASSMWGGETQYF
15	TRBV6-1	TRBJ2-7	CASSFDPGGSYEQYF
13	TRBV7-9	TRBJ2-1	CASSVSEYNEQFF
17	TRBV11-2	NA	CASSSQIGLAGVFEQYF
14	TRBV27	TRBJ2-7	CASSPGLGTYEQYF
17	TRBV27	TRBJ2-2	CASSSLGSGKVGGELFF
13	TRBV13	TRBJ2-7	CASSYGVSYEQYF
16	TRBV7-8	TRBJ2-3	CASSLEVSSSTDTQYF
16	TRBV28	TRBJ1-5	CASFAGYGRTNQPQHF
15	TRBV28	TRBJ2-3	CASSYREESTDTQYF
13	TRBV19	TRBJ1-1	CASSMDGYTEAFF
14	TRBV28	TRBJ2-7	CASSGVGWDYEQYF
14	TRBV19	TRBJ2-6	CASTQGYGANVLTF
15	TRBV7-9	TRBJ1-4	CASSLSGSPGEKLFF
14	TRBV7-2	TRBJ2-5	CASSLAGGHETQYF
14	TRBV28	TRBJ2-1	CASSTWTEINEQFF
14	TRBV14	TRBJ2-7	CASSQGEADHEQYF
15	TRBV6-1	TRBJ2-7	CASSEAGGPSYEQYF
16	TRBV28	TRBJ2-7	CASSSRSDPGGYEQYF
16	TRBV7-8	TRBJ2-6	CASSPRAPSGANVLTF
17	TRBV28	TRBJ1-5	CASSSRTDIHSNQPQHF
15	TRBV7-9	TRBJ2-5	CASSLGGRPSETQYF
22	TRBV23-1	TRBJ2-2	CASSQLQAGAPYMLQNTGELFF
14	TRBV11-2	TRBJ2-3	CASSLGGGTDTQYF
17	TRBV11-1	TRBJ2-4	CASNSPCLSGRAHGGNF
14	TRBV19	TRBJ2-7	CASSIAHGSYEQYF
12	TRBV28	TRBJ1-2	CASSSGVRGYTF
14	TRBV28	TRBJ2-7	CASSQGGVGTEQYF
14	TRBV28	TRBJ2-7	CASSSGGAAYEQYF
15	TRBV5-1	TRBJ1-3	CASSLGDGSGNTIYF
18	TRBV16	TRBJ2-1	CASSQSSRFRDLHNEQFF
14	TRBV28	TRBJ2-4	CASSLRQRKNIQYF
17	TRBV7-9	TRBJ2-3	CASSPTPGLAGADTQYF
16	TRBV5-8	TRBJ2-5	CASSRVWGGRRETQYF
14	TRBV28	TRBJ2-1	CASSLSGTNNEQFF